This is a list of T cell receptor beta chains from one sample in a study of vaccination and CD4 T cells after COVID-19. MiXCR was run by TCRdb on the PCR reads, yielding one entry per CDR3 protein. Of roughly 20,000 distinct CDR3 sequences in the sample, roughly 73% were seen once. What these receptors recognize is not known. The sequencing here drew on CD4+ T cells from blood, cultured in vitro, taken after SARS-CoV-2 vaccination. The receptors were sampled from a human donor who received a COVID-19 vaccine. The CDR3 runs from the conserved cysteine through the conserved F or W. D genes are given only for firm matches. A clone size is listed for some rows: how often the clone was seen (once, few, many), or a class if it is expanded.

d_call	clone_size	v_call	j_call	cdr3_aa	cdr3_nt
TRBD2	once	TRBV10-3	TRBJ2-3	CAIRGLAGPTDTQYF	TGTGCCATCAGGGGACTAGCGGGCCCCACAGATACGCAGTATTTT
NA	NA	TRBV12-3/TRBV12-4	TRBJ1-2	CASSLSGIDYGYTF	TGTGCCAGCAGTTTATCAGGGATAGACTATGGCTACACCTTC
NA	NA	TRBV6-5	TRBJ1-5	CASSYRGTPGEPQHF	TGTGCCAGCAGTTACAGGGGGACCCCTGGGGAGCCCCAGCATTTT
NA	NA	TRBV20-1	TRBJ1-5	CSARDLWGGGNQPQHF	TGCAGTGCTAGAGATCTCTGGGGGGGCGGCAATCAGCCCCAGCATTTT
TRBD1	once	TRBV20-1	TRBJ1-2	CSVIQGNYGYTF	TGCAGTGTCATACAGGGGAACTATGGCTACACCTTC
NA	NA	TRBV24-1	TRBJ1-1	CATSDFVDRTDTEAFF	TGTGCCACCAGTGATTTTGTAGACAGGACGGACACTGAAGCTTTCTTT
TRBD1	NA	TRBV6-1	TRBJ2-2	CASTRTGSMGGGELFF	TGTGCCAGCACCAGGACAGGGTCAATGGGTGGCGGGGAGCTGTTTTTT
NA	NA	TRBV20-1	TRBJ2-3	CSAGTQGTDTQYF	TGCAGTGCTGGGACTCAGGGGACAGATACGCAGTATTTT
NA	NA	TRBV12-5	TRBJ1-2	CASGLLGGGYTF	TGTGCTAGTGGTTTGCTAGGGGGTGGCTACACCTTC
NA	NA	TRBV2	TRBJ2-5	CASSDLRLKGETQYF	TGTGCCAGCAGTGATCTTCGACTAAAAGGGGAGACCCAGTACTTC
NA	NA	TRBV6-5	TRBJ2-5	CASSYERAHLRRGSQETQYF	TGTGCCAGCAGTTACGAAAGAGCACACCTCCGTAGGGGGAGCCAAGAGACCCAGTACTTC
TRBD1	NA	TRBV12-3/TRBV12-4	TRBJ2-3	CASTSRQGVGNTDTQYF	TGTGCCAGCACCTCTAGGCAGGGGGTAGGGAACACAGATACGCAGTATTTT
NA	NA	TRBV7-2	TRBJ1-1	CASSPRDRNTEAFF	TGTGCCAGCAGCCCAAGGGATCGGAACACTGAAGCTTTCTTT
NA	NA	TRBV7-8	TRBJ1-1	CASSSQNTEAFF	TGTGCCAGCAGCTCCCAAAACACTGAAGCTTTCTTT
NA	NA	TRBV2	TRBJ2-5	CASSEGGQTTGETQYF	TGTGCCAGCAGTGAAGGGGGACAAACAACGGGGGAGACCCAGTACTTC
TRBD2	few	TRBV11-2	TRBJ2-5	CASSLTGTSGGGYQETQYF	TGTGCCAGCAGCTTAACCGGGACTAGCGGGGGAGGGTACCAAGAGACCCAGTACTTC
NA	NA	TRBV7-3	TRBJ2-7	CASSTNQEGSQYF	TGTGCCAGCAGCACTAATCAAGAAGGAAGCCAGTACTTC
NA	NA	TRBV2	TRBJ1-3	CASSGGAGTIYF	TGTGCCAGCAGTGGGGGGGCTGGCACCATATATTTT